This T cell receptor beta chain derives from a study of blood T cell repertoires in COVID-19. The overall study: Acute-phase and convalescent COVID-19 samples originated in the United States, Italy and Spain. PBMCs, B-cell-depleted T cells, or T cells provided the cDNA or gDNA that made up the material.

In the original processing: Amplification of reference gene primers provided the estimated nucleated cell counts. Produced via immunoSEQ multiplex PCR; TCRdb's table is partial and in-frame only. The DNA gave D and trimming, while V, J and clone size come from that table. The sample consists of some 99,000 clones, 70% to 90% of them appearing once. The sample was peripheral blood. The sequence was collected from a woman aged 60-75 years with acute or convalescent COVID-19.

CDR3: CASSQIDTQYF. The CDR3 DNA is TGTGCCAGCAGTCAGATAGATACGCAGTATTTT. The chain joins TRBV12-3 or TRBV12-4 to TRBJ2-3; D remains unclear. The CDR3 loop spans 11 amino acids. Trimming cost V 5 bases and J 5 bases, with 5 bases left between them.